The 24 T cell receptor beta chains below come from one sample, sequenced in a study of blood T cells in healthy people across ages. Together with a sample-barcoded 5' primer, a J-beta primer mix was included in a second PCR lasting about 7 to 12 cycles. TCRdb reprocessed the 5' RACE reads via MiXCR and lists one record per CDR3 protein. This table has 1.5 million to 2 million distinct CDR3 sequences, roughly 50% appearing once. The sample taken for sequencing was blood. The origin of the receptors is a woman aged 40 to 49 in good health.

The chain employs TRBV28 and TRBJ1-2, with D possibly TRBD1 on 5 matching bases. Germline CDR1 and CDR2: MDHEN and SYDVKM. The CDR3 has 11 residues. Trimming took off 8 bases at V and 7 bases at J, with 11 bases between the two ends. The CDR3, as DNA: TGTGCCAGCGCCGGGGGATGTGGCTACACCTTC. Protein: CASAGGCGYTF.

V gene TRBV7-9 combines with J gene TRBJ1-1, with D possibly TRBD1 on 6 matching bases. Germline V gives CDR1 SEHNR, CDR2 FQNEAQ (reference sequence). V lost 5 bases and J 1 base, leaving 14 bases between the germline ends. CDR3 length: 15 residues. The CDR3 DNA reads as TGTGCCAGCAGCCTCACCGGGACAAAGAACACTGAAGCTTTCTTT. This encodes CASSLTGTKNTEAFF.

For the CDR3, the DNA is TGTGCCAGCAGCTTAGTTTTAATCCTCGGACAGGGTCACAATGAGCAGTACTTC. It translates to CASSLVLILGQGHNEQYF. The chain recombines TRBV7-2 with TRBJ2-1, with 8 bases identical to TRBD1. Matching the DNA end better, TRBJ2-7 makes the J call doubtful. The CDR3 consists of 18 residues. Germline values: CDR1 SGHTA, CDR2 FQGNSA.

This chain links TRBV7-2 with TRBJ2-2, with 9 positions matching TRBD1. This CDR3 comprises 15 residues. V lost 5 bases to trimming and J lost 5 bases; unmatched junction nucleotides: 6. Germline lookup yields CDR1 SGHTA and CDR2 FQGNSA. CDR3 amino acids: CASSPDRGRTGELFF. CDR3 nucleotides: TGTGCCAGCAGCCCGGACAGGGGCAGGACCGGGGAGCTGTTTTTT.

This clonotype has a handful of counts. The rearrangement uses TRBV15 and TRBJ2-7, with D maybe TRBD1 (7 bases). CDR1 is LNHNV and CDR2 is YYDKDF in the germline V gene (reference sequence). CDR3 length equals 17 residues. The V and J ends lost 0 bases and 2 bases respectively, with 17 bases between them. DNA for the CDR3: TGTGCCACCAGCAGAGATGGAGGGGGCTACCTCCCCTACGAGCAGTACTTC. Its translation: CATSRDGGGYLPYEQYF.

The CDR3 region has the DNA TGTGCCAGCAGTCCCCCCGGTGTGGGGGTGAGGGGCAATCAGCCCCAGCATTTT. This translates into CASSPPGVGVRGNQPQHF. The chain uses TRBV12-3 or TRBV12-4 and TRBJ1-5, with D perhaps matching TRBD1 (5 bases). V was pared by 5 bases and J by 2 bases, with 22 bases between. CDR3 length: 18 residues.

This clonotype has just a few counts. This chain joins TRBV6-2 or TRBV6-3 and TRBJ2-1; D gene unclear. CDR1 and CDR2 (germline): MNHEY, SVGEGT. Trimming pared 8 bases from V and 1 base from J, leaving 15 bases between. The CDR3 runs to 15 residues. The CDR3 DNA reads TGTGCCAGCCTACCCAAACCGGCTTCCTACAATGAGCAGTTCTTC. This encodes CASLPKPASYNEQFF.

The chain links TRBV6-2 or TRBV6-3 to TRBJ2-1; a possible D gene is TRBD1 (6 bases). Germline V lookup: CDR1 MNHEY, CDR2 SVGEGT. The V gene lost 7 bases and the J gene lost 7 bases, with 20 bases spanning the gap. The CDR3 runs to 15 residues. The CDR3: CASTTDRGGRNEQFF. DNA for the CDR3: TGTGCCAGCACCACCGACCGAGGGGGTCGGAATGAGCAGTTCTTC.

This clonotype showed up just once. A read error may produce the germline difference seen at one junction end. This chain connects TRBV5-5 to TRBJ1-2, with TRBD1 identical over 7 bases. Germline CDR1 is SGHKS and CDR2 is YYEKEE (reference sequence). This CDR3 is built from 17 residues. CDR3 residues: CASSLERQGLTNYSYTF. The CDR3 DNA sequence: TGTGCCAGCAGCTTGGAGCGACAGGGACTGACAAACTATAGCTACACCTTC.

V gene TRBV29-1 combines with J gene TRBJ2-5; the D gene is possibly TRBD2 (5 bases). Trimming took 0 bases from V and 12 from J, leaving 17 bases between them. CDR3 length: 13 amino acids. Per the germline V gene, CDR1 is SQVTM and CDR2 is ANQGSEA. CDR3 sequence (DNA): TGCAGCGTTGAAGAACCCATCGGGCGGGCCAAGTACTTC. Translating it yields CSVEEPIGRAKYF.

This clonotype was observed once. Germline is not matched at one junction end, which may reflect a read error. In nucleotides, the CDR3 is TGTGCCACTCGAGAACAGGGTTGGCGTCAGCCCCTGCATTTT. Translating it yields CATREQGWRQPLHF. The chain links TRBV15 to TRBJ1-5; perhaps TRBD1 as D (6 bases). The CDR3 is 14 residues long. Germline CDR1 and CDR2: LNHNV and YYDKDF (reference sequence).

The chain has TRBV4-2 and TRBJ2-5, with 7 bases fitting TRBD2. Germline V gene data show CDR1 as LGHNA and CDR2 as YNFKEQ. The trim removed 0 bases at V and 11 bases at J, leaving 12 bases unmatched. CDR3 size: 15 residues. The CDR3 loop reads CASSQDSGLAREQYF. The CDR3 nucleotides are TGTGCCAGCAGCCAAGATAGCGGGCTAGCTCGTGAGCAGTACTTC.

This clonotype was picked up a small number of times. The V call is TRBV7-2, the J call TRBJ2-1; 7 bases map to TRBD2. Germline V lookup: CDR1 SGHTA, CDR2 FQGNSA. Trimming at V came to 4 bases and at J to 4 bases, leaving 4 bases not matched to a gene. The CDR3 sequence is 14 residues long. As DNA, the CDR3 is TGTGCCAGCAGCTACCGCGGGAGATACAATGAGCAGTTCTTC. Protein: CASSYRGRYNEQFF.

On this clonotype: The junction departs from the called germline gene at one end, perhaps through a read error. CDR3: CASRGTGGPLAKNIQYF. In nucleotides, the CDR3 is TGTGCCAGCAGAGGGACAGGGGGCCCGTTAGCCAAAAACATTCAGTACTTC. The chain links TRBV5-1 to TRBJ2-4; the match to TRBD1 covers 12 bases. Per the germline V gene, CDR1 is SGHRS and CDR2 is YFSETQ. The CDR3 consists of 17 residues.

There are a few counts of this clonotype. V and J are TRBV12-3 or TRBV12-4 and TRBJ2-5, with a possible D match to TRBD2 (7 bases). The CDR3 has 13 residues. V lost 7 bases to trimming and J lost 5 bases, with 14 bases between them. The CDR3 nucleotides are TGTGCCAGCAACCTCGGGGGGCCCGAGACCCAGTACTTC. It codes for CASNLGGPETQYF.

The V call is TRBV9, the J call TRBJ2-3, with 10 bases lining up with TRBD2. This CDR3 spans 19 amino acids. J was trimmed by 0 bases and V by 0 bases; bases with no gene match: 10. Germline CDR1 and CDR2: SGDLS and YYNGEE. DNA of the CDR3: TGTGCCAGCAGCGTAGAACTAGCGGGGCGTCCCTTCAGCACAGATACGCAGTATTTT. Translated, it gives CASSVELAGRPFSTDTQYF.

A few counts support this clonotype. This chain links TRBV12-3 or TRBV12-4 with TRBJ2-5, with D maybe TRBD2 (7 bases). V lost 1 base, J lost 0 bases, and 12 bases lay in between. The length of the CDR3 is 16 residues. The chain's CDR3 is CASSLGGGGHQETQYF. The DNA for the CDR3 is TGTGCCAGCAGTTTAGGGGGAGGGGGGCACCAAGAGACCCAGTACTTC.

This chain joins TRBV7-2 and TRBJ2-5; D perhaps matches TRBD2 (7 bases). V gave up 7 bases and J gave up 2 bases, with 17 bases separating them. This CDR3 region has 15 residues. Germline lookup yields CDR1 SGHTA and CDR2 FQGNSA. CDR3 DNA: TGTGCCAGCATCCGCCGGGGAGGGGGGCAAGAGACCCAGTACTTC. Protein product: CASIRRGGGQETQYF.

V usage is TRBV6-2 or TRBV6-3 and J usage is TRBJ1-2, with D maybe TRBD1 (6 bases). Germline CDR1 MNHEY, CDR2 SVGEGT. The length of the CDR3 is 14 residues. Trimming pared 5 bases from V and 2 bases from J, leaving 12 bases between. CDR3 region: CASSVGQYNYGYTF. DNA for the CDR3: TGTGCCAGCAGTGTCGGACAGTACAACTATGGCTACACCTTC.

V gene TRBV27 combines with J gene TRBJ1-2, with D possibly being TRBD1 (6 bases). V was shortened by 6 bases and J by 6 bases, with 11 bases between the two germline ends. Germline V gives CDR1 MNHEY, CDR2 SMNVEV (reference sequence). This CDR3 has 12 residues. CDR3 protein: CASRVRGHGYTF. The CDR3, as DNA: TGTGCCAGCAGAGTCAGGGGTCATGGCTACACCTTC.

The genes are TRBV7-2 and TRBJ1-3; D possibly corresponds to TRBD1 (6 bases). The CDR3 consists of 15 residues. Per the germline V gene, CDR1 is SGHTA and CDR2 is FQGNSA. V shed 0 bases and J shed 4 bases, with 10 bases lying between them. The CDR3 sequence: CASSLASGAGNTIYF. In DNA form, the CDR3 reads TGTGCCAGCAGCTTAGCTTCAGGGGCGGGAAACACCATATATTTT. The full variable domain, with the rest looked up from reference TRBV7-2 and TRBJ1-3, is GAGVSQSPSNKVTEKGKDVELRCDPISGHTALYWYRQSLGQGLEFLIYFQGNSAPDKSGLPSDRFSAERTGGSVSTLTIQRTQQEDSAVYLCASSLASGAGNTIYFGEGSWLTVV.

The CDR3 region is CSARKPSTQYF. CDR3 DNA: TGCAGTGCTAGGAAGCCCTCGACCCAGTACTTC. The chain couples TRBV20-1 to TRBJ2-5; D uncertain. This CDR3 region has 11 residues. The germline gives CDR1 DFQATT, CDR2 SNEGSKA (reference sequence). Trimming shortened V by 3 bases and J by 7 bases, and 9 bases separated the two germline ends.

CDR3 protein: CASSEWERGYEQYF. The CDR3, as DNA: TGTGCCAGCAGTGAATGGGAAAGAGGCTACGAGCAGTACTTC. The chain carries TRBV25-1 and TRBJ2-5; no clear D. The DNA matches TRBJ2-7 better at its end, which makes the J call doubtful. The CDR3 contains 14 residues. Per the germline V gene, CDR1 is MGHDK and CDR2 is SYGVNS.

This chain uses TRBV4-3 with TRBJ1-1; 7 bases map to TRBD1. The J segment lost 0 bases and the V segment lost 0 bases, leaving 1 base of the junction unmatched. The CDR3 consists of 15 residues. Per the germline V gene, CDR1 is LGHNA and CDR2 is YSLEER. The CDR3 bases are TGCGCCAGCAGCCAAGATGACAGGGTGAACACTGAAGCTTTCTTT. The encoded protein is CASSQDDRVNTEAFF.